This T cell receptor beta chain emerged from a study of STAT5B mutations in CD4+ large granular lymphocyte leukemia. J gave up 6 bases and V 0 bases, and 7 bases lay outside the gene matches. CDR1 is SGHNT, CDR2 YENEEA, per germline. The CDR3 runs 17 residues. Repertoires were generated with immunoSEQ multiplex PCR, while TCRdb's copy carries only in-frame clones and drops some. This sample has tens of thousands of clones; 80% to 90% occur once, and the top ten carry approximately 4%. The specimen was CD4+ T cells from blood buffy coats. The gene calls are TRBV11-3 and TRBJ2-1, with 11 bases that match TRBD1. This sequence was found in a human donor in good health. CDR3 loop: CASSLDQGQGAGNEQFF. In DNA form, the CDR3 reads TGTGCCAGCAGCTTAGACCAAGGACAGGGGGCTGGCAATGAGCAGTTCTTC.